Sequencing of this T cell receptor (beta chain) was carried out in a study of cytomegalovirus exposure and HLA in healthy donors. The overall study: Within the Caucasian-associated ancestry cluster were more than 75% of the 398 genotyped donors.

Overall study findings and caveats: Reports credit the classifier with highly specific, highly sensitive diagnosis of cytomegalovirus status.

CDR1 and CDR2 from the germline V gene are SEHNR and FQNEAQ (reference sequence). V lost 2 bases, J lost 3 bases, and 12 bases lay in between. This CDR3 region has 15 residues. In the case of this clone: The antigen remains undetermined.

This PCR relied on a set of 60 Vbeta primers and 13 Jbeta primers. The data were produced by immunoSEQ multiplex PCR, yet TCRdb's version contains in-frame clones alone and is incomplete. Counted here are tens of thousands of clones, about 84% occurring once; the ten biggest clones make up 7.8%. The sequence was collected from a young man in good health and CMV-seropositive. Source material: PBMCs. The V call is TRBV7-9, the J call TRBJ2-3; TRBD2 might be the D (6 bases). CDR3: CASSLLPGETDTQYF. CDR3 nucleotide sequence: TGTGCCAGCAGCTTACTCCCGGGAGAGACAGATACGCAGTATTTT.